The entry below gives a single T cell receptor (beta chain) sequence along with its context. The sample comes from a study of cytomegalovirus exposure and HLA in healthy donors. About the study: Previous work identified 100 million or so unique TCR beta sequences from around 200 million T cells. HLA-typed donors were the source of 80 million to 90 million unique TCRs, which an early data release held.

PCR was performed using 60 Vbeta and 13 Jbeta primers. Some clones are missing from TCRdb's copy, which holds only in-frame ones; the method was immunoSEQ multiplex PCR. The data hold approximately 150,000 clones, with 80% observed a single time. CDR1 and CDR2 from the germline V gene are SGHTA and FQGNSA. The CDR3 is 14 residues long. The V and J ends lost 5 bases and 0 bases respectively, with 10 bases between them. The chain combines TRBV7-2 with TRBJ1-1, with D maybe TRBD1 (5 bases). This receptor was taken from a man younger than 45 in good health and CMV-seropositive. The sequenced material came from PBMCs. The CDR3 sequence is CASSGGTLNTEAFF. As DNA, the CDR3 is TGTGCCAGCAGCGGAGGGACTCTGAACACTGAAGCTTTCTTT.